Listed here is a single T cell receptor beta chain. PCR employed 60 Vbeta and 13 Jbeta primers. Sequencing was performed with immunoSEQ multiplex PCR; in TCRdb, only in-frame clones are kept and a portion is missing. The sample records about 94,000 clones, about 75% being singletons. This CDR3 has 15 amino acids. Losses at the gene ends were 5 bases for V and 7 bases for J; bases not matched to a gene: 7. Germline lookup yields CDR1 SGHRS and CDR2 YFSETQ. The data originate from a study of cytomegalovirus exposure and HLA in healthy donors. The chain joins TRBV5-1 to TRBJ2-2; 11 bases line up with TRBD1. The source is a man in his forties in good health and CMV-seropositive. Sequencing was carried out using PBMCs. CDR3 nucleotides: TGCGCCAGCAGTTGGACAGGGGGCGTTGGCGGGGAGCTGTTTTTT. Its protein is CASSWTGGVGGELFF.